This T cell receptor beta chain comes out of a study of T cell responses to AZD1222 COVID-19 vaccine. Produced via immunoSEQ multiplex PCR; TCRdb's table is partial and in-frame only. The sample holds tens of thousands of clones, roughly 89% seen once. Trimming removed 1 base from V and 7 bases from J, with 11 bases in between. Germline V CDR1 and CDR2: MNHNS, SASEGT. CDR3 length: 13 amino acids. With respect to this clone: Antigen specificity is unknown.

Researchers grouped second doses given at about 4 or about 12 weeks into one pool. Study outcomes and limitations: Without day 14 samples, only post-peak T cell repertoires were studied. CD4 TCRs covered the whole spike, strongest at regions 160-218 and 743-854. Donors in the cohort were predominantly white British and more often female, and clonal diversity was possibly underestimated.

V is TRBV6-1 and J is TRBJ2-7, with unresolved D. Specimen: peripheral blood, collected 28 days after the second AZD1222 dose. The TCR sequence derives from an adult who received the AZD1222 COVID-19 vaccine. CDR3: CASSEDMVGEQYF. In DNA, the CDR3 is TGTGCCAGCAGTGAAGACATGGTCGGAGAGCAGTACTTC.